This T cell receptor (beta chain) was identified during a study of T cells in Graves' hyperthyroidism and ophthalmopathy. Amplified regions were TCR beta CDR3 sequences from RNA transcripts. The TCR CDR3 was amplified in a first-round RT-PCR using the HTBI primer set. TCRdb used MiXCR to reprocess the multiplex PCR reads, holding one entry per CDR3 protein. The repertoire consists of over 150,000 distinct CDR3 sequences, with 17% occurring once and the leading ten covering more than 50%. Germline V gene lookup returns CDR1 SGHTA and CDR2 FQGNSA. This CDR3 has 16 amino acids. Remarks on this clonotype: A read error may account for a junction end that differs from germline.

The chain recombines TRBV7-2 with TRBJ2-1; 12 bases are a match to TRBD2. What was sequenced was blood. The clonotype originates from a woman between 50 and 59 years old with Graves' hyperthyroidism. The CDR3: CVSSPRTSGMINEQFF. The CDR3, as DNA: TGTGTCAGCAGCCCACGGACTAGCGGGATGATAAATGAGCAGTTCTTC.